The 20 T cell receptor beta chains below all came from one sample that was sequenced in a study of OX40 agonist ivuxolimab in advanced cancers. Some clones are missing from TCRdb's copy, which holds only in-frame ones; the method was immunoSEQ multiplex PCR. This table has about 64,000 clones, 87% appearing once. This material consisted of CD4+ or CD8+ T cells sorted from blood, taken in a trial of the OX40 agonist ivuxolimab. Receptors were obtained from an adult with an advanced solid tumor such as melanoma, head and neck, liver or kidney cancer.

The rearrangement joins TRBV21-1 to TRBJ2-2. TRBV21-1 is described as a pseudogene. This CDR3 contains 14 residues. Written as DNA, the CDR3 is TGTGCCAGCAGCAATAAAGGGTTTACCGGGGAGCTGTTTTTT. It is translated as CASSNKGFTGELFF.

The chain combines TRBV28 with TRBJ2-7; no firm D call. CDR3 length: 12 amino acids. CDR1 MDHEN and CDR2 SYDVKM come from the germline V gene. Trimming removed 5 bases from V and 2 bases from J, with 7 bases in between. The CDR3 loop is CASSVSTYEQYF. The CDR3 DNA reads as TGTGCCAGCAGTGTTTCGACCTACGAGCAGTACTTC.

The chain combines TRBV6-5 with TRBJ2-4; 7 nucleotides align to TRBD1. V lost 5 bases and J lost 11; bases outside the gene matches: 9. This CDR3 has 13 amino acids. Germline CDR1 is MNHEY and CDR2 is SVGAGI. CDR3: CASSQTRQGLQYF. Here the CDR3 DNA reads TGTGCCAGCAGTCAAACCAGACAGGGCCTTCAGTACTTC.

The rearrangement joins TRBV6-5 to TRBJ2-3; maybe TRBD1 (5 bases). Trimming left V 4 bases short and J 5 bases short, with 13 bases between. The CDR3 extends over 14 amino acids. Per germline, CDR1 MNHEY and CDR2 SVGAGI. CDR3 residues: CASSSPDRIDTQYF. The CDR3 DNA follows: TGTGCCAGCAGTTCCCCCGACAGAATAGATACGCAGTATTTT.

This chain joins TRBV18 and TRBJ2-1; a weak D match, TRBD2 (5 bases). Germline V gene lookup returns CDR1 KGHSH and CDR2 LQKENI. Trimming removed 5 bases at V and 2 bases at J, with 10 bases between. The CDR3 has 14 amino acids. CDR3 residues: CASSVTNPYNEQFF. The DNA of the CDR3 is TGTGCCAGCTCAGTGACTAACCCCTACAATGAGCAGTTCTTC.

This sequence joins TRBV10-2 and TRBJ1-1; D unresolved. This CDR3 region has 15 residues. Germline CDR1 reads WSHSY; CDR2 reads SAAADI. Trimming pared 0 bases from V and 6 bases from J, leaving 14 bases between. CDR3: CASSESRGIGAEAFF. The CDR3, as DNA: TGCGCCAGCAGTGAGTCCCGAGGGATCGGAGCTGAAGCTTTCTTT.

This rearrangement joins TRBV19 to TRBJ2-7; 11 bases are a match to TRBD1. Trimming removed 5 bases from V and 3 bases from J; junction bases left unmatched: 3. Germline CDR1 reads LNHDA; CDR2 reads SQIVND (reference sequence). The CDR3 is made up of 14 amino acids. The CDR3 is CASSPGTGGYEQYF. The CDR3 DNA follows: TGTGCCAGTAGTCCTGGGACAGGGGGCTACGAGCAGTACTTC.

This chain's CDR3 is CASRTLDRVNTEAFF. As DNA, the CDR3 is TGTGCCAGCAGAACCCTGGACAGGGTGAACACTGAAGCTTTCTTT. The V and J genes are TRBV6-5 and TRBJ1-1; TRBD1 matches 8 bases. CDR1 is MNHEY, CDR2 SVGAGI, per germline. The CDR3 is made up of 15 amino acids. Losses at the gene ends were 6 bases for V and 0 bases for J; bases not matched to a gene: 6.

The V and J genes are TRBV6-6 and TRBJ2-1, with no clear D. Trimming cost V 7 bases and J 6 bases, with 7 bases left between them. CDR3 length: 11 amino acids. In germline, CDR1 is MNHNY, CDR2 SVGAGI (reference sequence). The CDR3 sequence is CASTKLNEQFF. DNA for the CDR3: TGTGCCAGCACCAAACTCAATGAGCAGTTCTTC.

The rearrangement links TRBV7-2 to TRBJ2-7; D is perhaps TRBD1 (6 bases). Trimming cost V 3 bases and J 4 bases, with 10 bases left between them. The germline V gene has CDR1 SGHTA and CDR2 FQGNSA. The CDR3 runs to 13 residues. CDR3 sequence reads: CASSFYQGYEQYF. As DNA, the CDR3 is TGTGCCAGCAGCTTTTACCAGGGGTACGAGCAGTACTTC.

The chain recombines TRBV7-2 with TRBJ1-2; 8 bases map to TRBD1. With 5 bases clipped from V and 6 bases from J, the junction kept 14 bases outside the gene matches. This CDR3 region has 16 residues. Germline CDR1 and CDR2: SGHTA and FQGNSA. This CDR3 reads CASSRNPRGRLDGYTF. For the CDR3, the DNA is TGTGCCAGCAGCCGAAACCCCAGGGGGCGCTTGGATGGCTACACCTTC.

The V and J genes are TRBV28 and TRBJ2-7; D not resolved. The CDR3 runs 12 residues. Germline V gene sequence: CDR1 MDHEN, CDR2 SYDVKM. V dropped 6 bases and J dropped 3 bases, with 9 bases sitting between them. This CDR3 is CASRVANYEQYF. The DNA for the CDR3 is TGTGCCAGCAGAGTAGCAAACTACGAGCAGTACTTC.

The chain is built from TRBV30 and TRBJ2-5; 7 nucleotides match TRBD1. The CDR3 is 12 residues long. The junction had 8 bases not matched to a gene; V was cut back by 3 bases and J by 10 bases. The germline V gene has CDR1 GTSNPN and CDR2 SVGIG (reference sequence). CDR3 sequence: CAWRLDRDSQYF. CDR3 DNA: TGTGCCTGGAGGCTAGACCGGGACAGCCAGTACTTC.

The chain recombines TRBV6-5 with TRBJ2-1, with 10 bases that match TRBD2. Germline V lookup: CDR1 MNHEY, CDR2 SVGAGI. There are 16 residues in the CDR3. The junction had 8 bases not matched to a gene; V was cut back by 4 bases and J by 5 bases. CDR3 in amino acids: CASSSLGLAGDNEQFF. The DNA of the CDR3 is TGTGCCAGCAGTTCCCTGGGTCTAGCGGGGGACAATGAGCAGTTCTTC.

A single count supports this clone. The chain couples TRBV5-1 to TRBJ1-2; D call uncertain. Germline V gene data show CDR1 as SGHRS and CDR2 as YFSETQ. V was shortened by 0 bases and J by 2 bases, with 11 bases between the two germline ends. This CDR3 contains 15 residues. DNA of the CDR3: TGCGCCAGCAGCTTGGTAGCAGAAGGAAACTATGGCTACACCTTC. This encodes CASSLVAEGNYGYTF.

V usage is TRBV25-1 and J usage is TRBJ2-7, with D perhaps TRBD2 (5 bases). Between the trimmed V and J ends, which lost 3 bases and 3 bases, there was a span of 15 bases. The CDR3 length is 15 residues. The germline gives CDR1 MGHDK, CDR2 SYGVNS. CDR3 sequence reads: CASSDSRGPYYEQYF. The CDR3 coding sequence is TGTGCCAGCAGTGATAGCCGGGGTCCGTACTACGAGCAGTACTTC.

The V and J genes are TRBV29-1 and TRBJ2-5; D perhaps matches TRBD2 (6 bases). The germline gives CDR1 SQVTM, CDR2 ANQGSEA. The V gene lost 1 base and the J gene lost 4 bases, with 10 bases spanning the gap. CDR3 length equals 13 residues. CDR3 bases: TGCAGCGTTGAAGTTGGCGGGGTAGAGACCCAGTACTTC. Residues: CSVEVGGVETQYF.

This chain joins TRBV6-6 and TRBJ1-2; TRBD1 is a possible D gene (6 bases). The CDR3 contains 14 residues. Germline CDR1 reads MNHNY; CDR2 reads SVGAGI (reference sequence). V was pared by 5 bases and J by 2 bases, with 12 bases between. The CDR3 spells CASSPRGANYGYTF. CDR3 in DNA: TGTGCCAGCAGTCCCAGGGGCGCAAACTATGGCTACACCTTC.

This clone was counted a few times. The chain links TRBV29-1 to TRBJ1-1; tentatively, D is TRBD1 (5 bases). The V and J ends lost 6 bases and 0 bases respectively, with 14 bases between them. The CDR3 covers 14 residues. Germline V gene data show CDR1 as SQVTM and CDR2 as ANQGSEA. CDR3 sequence: CSVDTGVMNTEAFF. In DNA, the CDR3 is TGCAGCGTAGACACGGGGGTAATGAACACTGAAGCTTTCTTT.

The rearrangement joins TRBV18 to TRBJ2-6, with 10 bases fitting TRBD2. Germline V lookup: CDR1 KGHSH, CDR2 LQKENI. The CDR3 spans 19 residues. V trimming: 3 bases; J trimming: 0 bases; junction bases outside the gene matches: 8. The CDR3 protein is CASSPPGLASLSGANVLTF. Here the CDR3 DNA reads TGTGCCAGCTCACCCCCGGGACTAGCGAGCCTCTCTGGGGCCAACGTCCTGACTTTC.